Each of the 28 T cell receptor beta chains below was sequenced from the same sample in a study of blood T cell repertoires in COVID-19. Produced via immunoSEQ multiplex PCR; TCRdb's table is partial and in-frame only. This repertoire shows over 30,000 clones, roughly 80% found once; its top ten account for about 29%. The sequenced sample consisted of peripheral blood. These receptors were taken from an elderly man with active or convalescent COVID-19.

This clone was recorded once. Here the CDR3 DNA reads TGTGCCAGCAGCCGGGACTCGGGGGGGGAGCTGTTTTTT. This codes for CASSRDSGGELFF. V and J are TRBV7-9 and TRBJ2-2; D may be TRBD2 (6 bases). CDR3 length: 13 residues. Germline V gene lookup returns CDR1 SEHNR and CDR2 FQNEAQ (reference sequence). Trimming left V 5 bases short and J 8 bases short, with 12 bases between.

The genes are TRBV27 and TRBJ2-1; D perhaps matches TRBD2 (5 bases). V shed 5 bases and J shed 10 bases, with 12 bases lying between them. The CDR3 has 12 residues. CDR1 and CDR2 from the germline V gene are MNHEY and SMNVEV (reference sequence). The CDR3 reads CASSTQSSEQFF. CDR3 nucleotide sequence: TGTGCCAGCAGTACCCAGTCTAGCGAGCAGTTCTTC.

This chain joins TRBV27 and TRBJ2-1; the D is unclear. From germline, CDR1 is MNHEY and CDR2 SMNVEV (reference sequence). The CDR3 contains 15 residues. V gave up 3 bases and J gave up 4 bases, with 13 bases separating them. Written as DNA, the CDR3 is TGTGCCAGCAGTTTCCGGGTCTCCCTTTACAATGAGCAGTTCTTC. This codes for CASSFRVSLYNEQFF.

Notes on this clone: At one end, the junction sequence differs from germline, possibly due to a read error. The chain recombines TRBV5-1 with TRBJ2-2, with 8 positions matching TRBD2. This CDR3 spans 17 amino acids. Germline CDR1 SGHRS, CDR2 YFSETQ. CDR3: CARSGGLAGAGTGELFF. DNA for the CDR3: TGCGCCCGCAGCGGGGGACTCGCGGGGGCCGGCACCGGGGAGCTGTTTTTT. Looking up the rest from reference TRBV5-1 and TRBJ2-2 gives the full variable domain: KAGVTQTPRYLIKTRGQQVTLSCSPISGHRSVSWYQQTPGQGLQFLFEYFSETQRNKGNFPGRFSGRQFSNSRSEMNVSTLELGDSALYLCARSGGLAGAGTGELFFGEGSRLTVL.

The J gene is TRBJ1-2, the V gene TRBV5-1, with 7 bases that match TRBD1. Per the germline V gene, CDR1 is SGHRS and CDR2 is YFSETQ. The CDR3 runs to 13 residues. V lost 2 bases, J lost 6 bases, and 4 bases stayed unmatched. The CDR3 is CASSFDREDGYTF. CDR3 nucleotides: TGCGCCAGCAGCTTTGACAGGGAGGATGGCTACACCTTC.

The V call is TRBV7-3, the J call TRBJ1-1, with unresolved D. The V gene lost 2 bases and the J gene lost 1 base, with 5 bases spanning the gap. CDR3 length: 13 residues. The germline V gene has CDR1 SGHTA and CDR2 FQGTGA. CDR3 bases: TGTGCCAGCAGCTTACTGGCGAACACTGAAGCTTTCTTT. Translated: CASSLLANTEAFF.

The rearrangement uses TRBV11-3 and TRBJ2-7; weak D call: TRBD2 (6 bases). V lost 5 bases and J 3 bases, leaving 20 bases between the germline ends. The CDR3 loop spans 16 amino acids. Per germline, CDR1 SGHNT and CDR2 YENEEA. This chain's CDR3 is CASSLMGGQVNYEQYF. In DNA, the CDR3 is TGTGCCAGCAGCCTGATGGGGGGTCAGGTAAACTACGAGCAGTACTTC. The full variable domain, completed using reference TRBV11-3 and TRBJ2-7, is EAGVVQSPRYKIIEKKQPVAFWCNPISGHNTLYWYLQNLGQGPELLIRYENEEAVDDSQLPKDRFSAERLKGVDSTLKIQPAELGDSAVYLCASSLMGGQVNYEQYFGPGTRLTVT.

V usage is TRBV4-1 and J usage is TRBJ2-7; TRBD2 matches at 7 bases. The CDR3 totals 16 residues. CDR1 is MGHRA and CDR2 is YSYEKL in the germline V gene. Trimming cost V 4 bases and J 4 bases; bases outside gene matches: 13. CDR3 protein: CASSPRGEGNWYEQYF. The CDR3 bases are TGCGCCAGCAGCCCCCGAGGGGAGGGGAATTGGTACGAGCAGTACTTC.

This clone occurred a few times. Here the CDR3 DNA reads TGTGCCACCAGGCCAAGCATCGACTCCTACGAGCAGTACTTC. Its translation is CATRPSIDSYEQYF. The V call is TRBV15, the J call TRBJ2-7; D unresolved. The CDR3 consists of 14 residues. V gave up 6 bases and J gave up 0 bases, with 12 bases separating them. Looked up from germline, CDR1 is LNHNV and CDR2 is YYDKDF (reference sequence).

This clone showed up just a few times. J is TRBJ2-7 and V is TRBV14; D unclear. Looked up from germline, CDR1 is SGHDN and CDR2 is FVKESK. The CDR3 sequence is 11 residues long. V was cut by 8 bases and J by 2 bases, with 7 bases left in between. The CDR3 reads CASGQTYEQYF. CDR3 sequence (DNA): TGTGCCAGCGGTCAGACCTACGAGCAGTACTTC.

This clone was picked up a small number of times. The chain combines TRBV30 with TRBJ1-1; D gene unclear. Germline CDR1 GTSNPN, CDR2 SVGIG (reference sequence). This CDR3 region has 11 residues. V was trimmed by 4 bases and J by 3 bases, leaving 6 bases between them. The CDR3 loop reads CAWMAYTEAFF. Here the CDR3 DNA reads TGTGCCTGGATGGCCTACACTGAAGCTTTCTTT.

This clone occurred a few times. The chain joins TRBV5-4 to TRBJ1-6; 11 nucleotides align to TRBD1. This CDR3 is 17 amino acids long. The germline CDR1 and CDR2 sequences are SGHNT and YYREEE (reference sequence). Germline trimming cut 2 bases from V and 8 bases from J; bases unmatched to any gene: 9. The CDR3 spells CASSLNTGTGGYSPLHF. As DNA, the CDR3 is TGTGCCAGCAGCTTAAACACCGGGACAGGGGGATATTCACCCCTCCACTTT. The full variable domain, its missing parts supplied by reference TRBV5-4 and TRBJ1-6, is ETGVTQSPTHLIKTRGQQVTLRCSSQSGHNTVSWYQQALGQGPQFIFQYYREEENGRGNFPPRFSGLQFPNYSSELNVNALELDDSALYLCASSLNTGTGGYSPLHFGNGTRLTVT.

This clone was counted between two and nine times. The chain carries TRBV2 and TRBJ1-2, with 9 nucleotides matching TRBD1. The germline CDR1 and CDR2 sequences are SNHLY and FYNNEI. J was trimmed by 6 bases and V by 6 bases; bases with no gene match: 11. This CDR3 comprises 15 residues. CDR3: CASSINGQGRDGYTF. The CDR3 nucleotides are TGTGCCAGCAGCATTAACGGACAGGGGAGAGATGGCTACACCTTC. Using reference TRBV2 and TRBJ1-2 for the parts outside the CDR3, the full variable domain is EPEVTQTPSHQVTQMGQEVILRCVPISNHLYFYWYRQILGQKVEFLVSFYNNEISEKSEIFDDQFSVERPDGSNFTLKIRSTKLEDSAMYFCASSINGQGRDGYTFGSGTRLTVV.

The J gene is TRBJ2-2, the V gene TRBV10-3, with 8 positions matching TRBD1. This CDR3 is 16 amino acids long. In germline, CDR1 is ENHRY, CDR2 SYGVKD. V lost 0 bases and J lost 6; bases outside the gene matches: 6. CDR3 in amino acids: CAISESLGTGSGELFF. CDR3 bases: TGTGCCATCAGTGAGTCGCTGGGGACAGGCTCCGGGGAGCTGTTTTTT.

Here the CDR3 DNA reads TGCGCCAGCAGCCAAGCTTCTAGCGGGCAAGAGACCCAGTACTTC. Residues: CASSQASSGQETQYF. V gene TRBV4-1 combines with J gene TRBJ2-5, with TRBD2 identical over 8 bases. Unmatched junction bases numbered 3, after V lost 1 base and J lost 2 bases. Germline V gene sequence: CDR1 MGHRA, CDR2 YSYEKL. The CDR3 is 15 residues long.

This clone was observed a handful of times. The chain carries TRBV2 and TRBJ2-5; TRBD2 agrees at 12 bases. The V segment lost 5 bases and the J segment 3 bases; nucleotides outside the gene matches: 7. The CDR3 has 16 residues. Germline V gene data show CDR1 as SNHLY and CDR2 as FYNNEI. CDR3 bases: TGTGCCAGCAGTCGACCTAGCGGGGGGGTCAAAGAGACCCAGTACTTC. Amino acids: CASSRPSGGVKETQYF.

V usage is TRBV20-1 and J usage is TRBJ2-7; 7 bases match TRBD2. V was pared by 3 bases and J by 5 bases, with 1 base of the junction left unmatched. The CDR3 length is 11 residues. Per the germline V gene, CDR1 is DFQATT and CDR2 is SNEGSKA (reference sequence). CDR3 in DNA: TGCAGTGCTAGGGGGGGGAACGAGCAGTACTTC. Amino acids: CSARGGNEQYF.

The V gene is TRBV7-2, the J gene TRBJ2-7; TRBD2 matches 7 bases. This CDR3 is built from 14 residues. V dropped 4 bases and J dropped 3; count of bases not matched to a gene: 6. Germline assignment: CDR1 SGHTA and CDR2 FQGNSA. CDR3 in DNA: TGTGCCAGCAGCTCCGGACTAGGGTACTACGAGCAGTACTTC. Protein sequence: CASSSGLGYYEQYF.

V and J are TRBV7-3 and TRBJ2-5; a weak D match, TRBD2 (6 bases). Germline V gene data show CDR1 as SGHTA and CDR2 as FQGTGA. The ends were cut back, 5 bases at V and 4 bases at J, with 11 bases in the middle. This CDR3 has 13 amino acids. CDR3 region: CASSIGRSETQYF. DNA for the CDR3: TGTGCCAGCAGCATAGGGAGGTCAGAGACCCAGTACTTC.

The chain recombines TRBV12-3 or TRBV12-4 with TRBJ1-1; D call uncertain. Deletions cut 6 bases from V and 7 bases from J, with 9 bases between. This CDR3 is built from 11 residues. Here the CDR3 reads CASSFNFEAFF. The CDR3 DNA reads TGTGCCAGCAGCTTCAACTTTGAAGCTTTCTTT.

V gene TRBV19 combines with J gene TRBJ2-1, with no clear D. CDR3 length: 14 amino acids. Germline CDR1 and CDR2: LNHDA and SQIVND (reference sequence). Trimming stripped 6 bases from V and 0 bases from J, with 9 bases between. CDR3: CASSTVTSYNEQFF. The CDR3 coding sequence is TGTGCCAGTAGCACAGTGACCTCCTACAATGAGCAGTTCTTC.

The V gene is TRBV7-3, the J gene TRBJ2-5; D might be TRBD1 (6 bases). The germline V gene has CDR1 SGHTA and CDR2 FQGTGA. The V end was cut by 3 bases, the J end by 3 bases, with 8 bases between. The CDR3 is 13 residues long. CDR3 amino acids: CASSLTGKETQYF. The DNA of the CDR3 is TGTGCCAGCAGCTTGACAGGAAAAGAGACCCAGTACTTC.

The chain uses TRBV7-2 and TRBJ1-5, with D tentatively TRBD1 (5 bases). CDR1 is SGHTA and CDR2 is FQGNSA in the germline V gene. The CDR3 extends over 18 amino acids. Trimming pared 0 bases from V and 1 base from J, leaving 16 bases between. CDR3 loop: CASSLARGGRRSNQPQHF. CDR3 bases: TGTGCCAGCAGCTTAGCTAGGGGAGGGCGGAGAAGCAATCAGCCCCAGCATTTT.

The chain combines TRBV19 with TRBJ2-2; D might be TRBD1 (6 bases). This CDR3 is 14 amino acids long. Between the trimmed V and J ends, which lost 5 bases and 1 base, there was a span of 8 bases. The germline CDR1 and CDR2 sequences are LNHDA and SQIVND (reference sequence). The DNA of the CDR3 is TGTGCCAGTAGTCGGGACAAGAACACCGGGGAGCTGTTTTTT. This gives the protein CASSRDKNTGELFF.

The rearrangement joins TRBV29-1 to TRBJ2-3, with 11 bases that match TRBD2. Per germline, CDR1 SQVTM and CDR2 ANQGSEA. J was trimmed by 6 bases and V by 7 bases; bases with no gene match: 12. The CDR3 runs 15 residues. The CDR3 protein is CSAQGLAATGDTQYF. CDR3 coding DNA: TGCAGCGCACAGGGACTAGCGGCGACCGGGGATACGCAGTATTTT.

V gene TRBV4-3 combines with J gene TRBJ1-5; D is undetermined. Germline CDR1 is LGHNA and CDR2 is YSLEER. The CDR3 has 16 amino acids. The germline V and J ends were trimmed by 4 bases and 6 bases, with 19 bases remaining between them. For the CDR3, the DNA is TGCGCCAGCAGCCCTCAGTTGGGGAGAGACTTTCAGCCCCAGCATTTT. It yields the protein CASSPQLGRDFQPQHF.

Here the CDR3 reads CASLSLRGEQYF. CDR3 bases: TGTGCCAGCCTTTCTTTAAGGGGGGAGCAGTACTTC. The chain joins TRBV2 to TRBJ2-7; D possibly corresponds to TRBD1 (6 bases). The CDR3 is 12 amino acids. Trimming took 8 bases from V and 7 from J, leaving 15 bases between them. CDR1 and CDR2 (germline): SNHLY, FYNNEI. The whole variable domain, filled in from reference TRBV2 and TRBJ2-7, reads EPEVTQTPSHQVTQMGQEVILRCVPISNHLYFYWYRQILGQKVEFLVSFYNNEISEKSEIFDDQFSVERPDGSNFTLKIRSTKLEDSAMYFCASLSLRGEQYFGPGTRLTVT.

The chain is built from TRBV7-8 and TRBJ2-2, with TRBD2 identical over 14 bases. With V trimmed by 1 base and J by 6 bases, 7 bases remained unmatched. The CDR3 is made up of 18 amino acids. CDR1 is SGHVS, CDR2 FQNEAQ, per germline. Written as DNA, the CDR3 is TGTGCCAGCAGCTTAGGAAGGACTAGCGGGAGGTCGGCCGGGGAGCTGTTTTTT. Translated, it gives CASSLGRTSGRSAGELFF.